The clone carrying this TCR beta chain was detected only a few times. Antigen unknown. The data were taken from a study of T-cell memory formation after mild COVID-19. For the study at large: Across donors, TCR clusters were largely donor specific.

Study-level points and caveats: Detection of some responders pre-infection suggested pre-existing cross-reactive memory T cells participated.

TCRdb re-derived calls from the 5' RACE reads in MiXCR, one entry per CDR3 protein. This sample has 150,000 or so distinct CDR3 sequences, with more than 12% found just once. This clonotype originated in an adult woman who had mild COVID-19 (a few samples of this study predate the infection). Cell type and time point are not known. The specimen was PBMCs or a T cell subset sorted from them (not recorded which).

DNA of the CDR3: TGTGCCAGCAGCTTAGACCAATCCGACTTCAATGAGCAGTTCTTC. This codes for CASSLDQSDFNEQFF. The chain links TRBV11-3 to TRBJ2-1; no definite D call. Per germline, CDR1 SGHNT and CDR2 YENEEA. Between the trimmed V and J ends, which lost 0 bases and 6 bases, there was a span of 12 bases. The CDR3 is 15 amino acids.